This T cell receptor (beta chain) was sequenced during a study of blood T cells in healthy people across ages. Germline V gene sequence: CDR1 MGHRA, CDR2 YSYEKL. V dropped 1 base and J dropped 12 bases, with 13 bases sitting between them. The CDR3 contains 13 residues. A second about 7 to 12 cycle PCR used barcoded and J-beta primers. In TCRdb, the 5' RACE reads were re-called with MiXCR into one record per CDR3 protein. Of over a million distinct CDR3 sequences in the sample, roughly 40% were seen once. The material sequenced was blood. This TCR derives from a woman between 18 and 29 years old in good health. The chain recombines TRBV4-1 with TRBJ1-3; D remains ambiguous. Here the CDR3 reads CASSQGPGASIYF. The CDR3 DNA reads TGCGCCAGCAGCCAAGGTCCAGGTGCAAGCATATATTTT.